One sample yielded the 29 T cell receptor beta chains listed below, sequenced in a study of blood T cells in healthy people across ages. Together with a sample-barcoded 5' primer, a J-beta primer mix was included in a second PCR lasting about 7 to 11 cycles. MiXCR, applied by TCRdb to the 5' RACE reads, yields one record per CDR3 protein. The sample contains hundreds of thousands of distinct CDR3 sequences, 40% to 65% of which appear only once. Sequences were obtained from blood. These receptors were obtained from a woman of 80 years or more in good health.

A few counts support this clonotype. The chain joins TRBV5-1 to TRBJ1-1; D ambiguous. V was trimmed by 0 bases and J by 0 bases, leaving 12 bases between them. From germline, CDR1 is SGHRS and CDR2 YFSETQ. There are 16 residues in the CDR3. In DNA, the CDR3 is TGCGCCAGCAGCTTGGCCGTCGTGGCTATGAACACTGAAGCTTTCTTT. This translates into CASSLAVVAMNTEAFF.

This sequence joins TRBV2 and TRBJ2-4; TRBD1 is a possible D gene (5 bases). This CDR3 is built from 14 residues. Germline V gene data show CDR1 as SNHLY and CDR2 as FYNNEI. V lost 3 bases and J lost 6, with 12 bases in between. The CDR3 here is CASSDSRAGNIQYF. The CDR3 DNA sequence: TGTGCCAGCAGTGATTCCAGGGCCGGAAACATTCAGTACTTC.

V and J are TRBV3-1 and TRBJ1-2; unclear D gene. This CDR3 contains 14 residues. Germline V gene data show CDR1 as LGHDT and CDR2 as YNNKEL (reference sequence). Trimming removed 0 bases at V and 4 bases at J, with 9 bases between. CDR3 coding DNA: TGTGCCAGCAGCCAAGAAAACAGTTTCTATGGCTACACCTTC. Protein sequence: CASSQENSFYGYTF.

The rearrangement joins TRBV7-9 to TRBJ2-7; TRBD1 agrees at 7 bases. This CDR3 comprises 15 residues. Trimming cost V 5 bases and J 2 bases; bases outside gene matches: 9. CDR1 and CDR2 from the germline V gene are SEHNR and FQNEAQ (reference sequence). In nucleotides, the CDR3 is TGTGCCAGCAGCCTAGAGGGGGACAGACCCTACGAGCAGTACTTC. Translating it yields CASSLEGDRPYEQYF.

The chain uses TRBV15 and TRBJ2-3, with 7 bases matching TRBD2. J gave up 1 base and V 7 bases, and 5 bases lay outside the gene matches. Germline CDR1 reads LNHNV; CDR2 reads YYDKDF (reference sequence). CDR3 length: 14 amino acids. CDR3 sequence: CATKTSHGTDTQYF. The CDR3 DNA follows: TGTGCCACCAAGACTAGCCACGGCACAGATACGCAGTATTTT.

This sequence joins TRBV20-1 and TRBJ2-2; unclear D gene. From germline, CDR1 is DFQATT and CDR2 SNEGSKA (reference sequence). Between the trimmed V and J ends, which lost 3 bases and 3 bases, there was a span of 8 bases. CDR3 length equals 13 residues. CDR3 DNA: TGCAGTGCTAGGAGCCCGTACACCGGGGAGCTGTTTTTT. Translating gives CSARSPYTGELFF.

The chain combines TRBV29-1 with TRBJ1-1; D gene ambiguous. Germline CDR1 SQVTM, CDR2 ANQGSEA. V dropped 4 bases and J dropped 0 bases, with 9 bases sitting between them. This CDR3 has 13 amino acids. CDR3 sequence reads: CSVVHSMNTEAFF. Here the CDR3 DNA reads TGCAGCGTTGTTCACAGTATGAACACTGAAGCTTTCTTT.

About this clonotype itself: Given a much more abundant clone one base away, this may be a read error. This chain joins TRBV7-3 and TRBJ1-2; D may be TRBD1 (5 bases). V lost 5 bases, J lost 1 base, and 14 bases lay in between. This CDR3 has 15 residues. Germline CDR1 reads SGHTA; CDR2 reads FQGTGA. The CDR3: CASSRSGADNYGYTF. Written as DNA, the CDR3 is TGTGCCAGCAGCCGATCCGGGGCAGATAACTATGGCTACACCTTC.

The count of this clonotype is one. The chain has TRBV4-2 and TRBJ2-7, with a tentative D call TRBD1 (6 bases). From germline, CDR1 is LGHNA and CDR2 YNFKEQ. V lost 0 bases and J 0 bases, leaving 9 bases between the germline ends. The CDR3 spans 15 residues. CDR3 loop: CASSQDLDSSYEQYF. The CDR3, as DNA: TGTGCCAGCAGCCAAGATCTGGACAGCTCCTACGAGCAGTACTTC.

Notes on this clonotype: A much more abundant neighbour one base away suggests this may be a read error. V gene TRBV7-2 combines with J gene TRBJ1-2, with D unclear. The CDR3 extends over 12 amino acids. From germline, CDR1 is SGHTA and CDR2 FQGNSA. The CDR3: CAGSSQSHGYTF. The CDR3, as DNA: TGTGCCGGCAGCTCTCAATCCCATGGCTACACCTTC.

The chain carries TRBV29-1 and TRBJ2-5, with D perhaps matching TRBD1 (6 bases). The CDR3 runs to 12 residues. In germline, CDR1 is SQVTM, CDR2 ANQGSEA. V dropped 6 bases and J dropped 3 bases, with 11 bases sitting between them. CDR3 in DNA: TGCAGCGTCACCGGGACAAAAGAGACCCAGTACTTC. This codes for CSVTGTKETQYF.

V gene TRBV7-9 combines with J gene TRBJ2-2; D unresolved. Germline V lookup: CDR1 SEHNR, CDR2 FQNEAQ (reference sequence). The V and J ends lost 1 base and 6 bases respectively, with 6 bases between them. The CDR3 runs to 13 residues. DNA of the CDR3: TGTGCCAGCAGCTTAGAATCGGCCGGGGAGCTGTTTTTT. Its translation is CASSLESAGELFF.

With respect to this clonotype: This may arise from a read error, as a much more abundant clone is one base away. The chain employs TRBV6-5 and TRBJ1-5, with 7 positions matching TRBD1. The CDR3 sequence is 13 residues long. Per germline, CDR1 MNHEY and CDR2 SVGAGI. The CDR3 loop reads CTSSHNRGQPQHF. As DNA, the CDR3 is TGTACCAGCAGTCACAACAGGGGCCAGCCCCAGCATTTT.

This clonotype was detected ten times or more. This sequence joins TRBV20-1 and TRBJ2-7, with D uncertain. V was trimmed by 1 base and J by 4 bases, leaving 11 bases between them. CDR1 is DFQATT and CDR2 is SNEGSKA in the germline V gene (reference sequence). This CDR3 is built from 13 residues. CDR3 in DNA: TGCAGTGCTAGAGTCCCCAACCAGTACGAGCAGTACTTC. Encoded protein: CSARVPNQYEQYF.

This clonotype occurred once. The chain links TRBV5-5 to TRBJ1-2; D unclear. Germline CDR1 reads SGHKS; CDR2 reads YYEKEE (reference sequence). The CDR3 covers 13 residues. The germline V and J ends were trimmed by 4 bases and 2 bases, with 9 bases remaining between them. In DNA form, the CDR3 reads TGTGCCAGCAGCCGTGAGTTGAACTATGGCTACACCTTC. It specifies CASSRELNYGYTF.

V gene TRBV5-1 combines with J gene TRBJ1-3; D is uncertain. The germline gives CDR1 SGHRS, CDR2 YFSETQ. The CDR3 loop spans 14 amino acids. The V gene lost 7 bases and the J gene lost 3 bases, with 14 bases spanning the gap. The CDR3 protein is CASRTEGRGNTIYF. CDR3 nucleotide sequence: TGCGCCAGCCGTACTGAAGGCCGTGGAAACACCATATATTTT.

This clonotype was counted only a few times. The CDR3 nucleotides are TGTGCCAGCAGGGGGGCGCGGGAGCTGTTTTTT. It encodes CASRGARELFF. This sequence joins TRBV27 and TRBJ2-2, with D perhaps matching TRBD1 (6 bases). This CDR3 is built from 11 residues. The V gene's germline CDR1 is MNHEY and CDR2 SMNVEV (reference sequence). The V end lost 6 bases, the J end lost 9 bases, and 8 bases lay between the germline ends.

V usage is TRBV3-1 and J usage is TRBJ1-1; 7 positions agree with TRBD1. J was trimmed by 1 base and V by 4 bases; bases with no gene match: 6. The CDR3 sequence is 15 residues long. Germline V gene sequence: CDR1 LGHDT, CDR2 YNNKEL (reference sequence). The CDR3 coding sequence is TGTGCCAGCAGCCGGACAGGAAGCTCGAACACTGAAGCTTTCTTT. It codes for CASSRTGSSNTEAFF.

The chain couples TRBV20-1 to TRBJ1-1; 8 bases agree with TRBD1. The CDR3 has 13 residues. Germline-derived CDR1 and CDR2 are DFQATT and SNEGSKA (reference sequence). J lost 4 bases, V lost 6 bases, and 7 bases had no gene match. The CDR3 nucleotides are TGCAGTGCCGAGGACAGGGTTGGCACTGAAGCTTTCTTT. Amino acid sequence: CSAEDRVGTEAFF.

Of note for this clonotype: Just one base apart from a much larger clone, this may be a read error. In nucleotides, the CDR3 is TGTGCCAGCAGTTTCAGGGAACGCCCTGGGACCCAGTACTTC. It is translated as CASSFRERPGTQYF. The chain links TRBV27 to TRBJ2-5, with D possibly being TRBD1 (5 bases). This CDR3 is 14 amino acids long. Germline V gene data show CDR1 as MNHEY and CDR2 as SMNVEV (reference sequence). V was shortened by 3 bases and J by 7 bases, with 15 bases between the two germline ends.

This clonotype was counted at least ten times. The rearrangement links TRBV20-1 to TRBJ1-2; 7 positions agree with TRBD1. The CDR3 covers 12 residues. With 4 bases clipped from V and 8 bases from J, the junction kept 7 bases outside the gene matches. CDR1 DFQATT and CDR2 SNEGSKA come from the germline V gene (reference sequence). The CDR3 sequence: CSANTGVSGYTF. DNA for the CDR3: TGCAGTGCTAATACAGGGGTGTCAGGCTACACCTTC.

The chain carries TRBV5-6 and TRBJ2-3, with 7 bases identical to TRBD2. The V gene's germline CDR1 is SGHDT and CDR2 YYEEEE. V shed 1 base, J shed 0 bases, and the junction held 5 bases outside the gene matches. The CDR3 has 16 residues. The CDR3 nucleotides read TGTGCCAGCAGCTTGTATTCGCGGGGGAGCACAGATACGCAGTATTTT. The encoded protein is CASSLYSRGSTDTQYF.

The chain employs TRBV7-2 and TRBJ1-2; no definite D call. CDR3 length: 14 amino acids. Germline V gene sequence: CDR1 SGHTA, CDR2 FQGNSA. Trimming pared 4 bases from V and 7 bases from J, leaving 16 bases between. Written as DNA, the CDR3 is TGTGCCAGCAGCTCGGACGGACTTGTCACTGGCTACACCTTC. The encoded protein is CASSSDGLVTGYTF.

As regards this clonotype: A read error is possible here, since a much larger clone lies one base away. V usage is TRBV4-2 and J usage is TRBJ2-3; 9 nucleotides align to TRBD2. CDR1 LGHNA and CDR2 YNFKEQ come from the germline V gene. This CDR3 has 16 residues. CDR3 residues: CAGSQGLGTSPDTQYF. DNA for the CDR3: TGTGCCGGCAGCCAGGGGCTAGGGACTAGCCCAGATACGCAGTATTTT.

On this clonotype itself: This may be a read error, as it is one base from a much larger clone. This chain uses TRBV3-1 with TRBJ2-5; 12 bases align to TRBD2. V was pared by 4 bases and J by 2 bases, with 8 bases of the junction left unmatched. Per germline, CDR1 LGHDT and CDR2 YNNKEL (reference sequence). The length of the CDR3 is 17 residues. CDR3 region: CASSRTGTSGPQETQYF. The CDR3 DNA follows: TGTGCCAGCAGCCGAACCGGGACTAGCGGGCCTCAAGAGACCCAGTACTTC.

At least ten counts were recorded for this clonotype. The chain links TRBV5-5 to TRBJ2-4; D gene unclear. The CDR3 totals 14 residues. CDR1 and CDR2 from the germline V gene are SGHKS and YYEKEE (reference sequence). Deletions cut 0 bases from V and 0 bases from J, with 4 bases between. This CDR3 is CASSLDVAKNIQYF. CDR3 coding DNA: TGTGCCAGCAGCTTGGACGTAGCCAAAAACATTCAGTACTTC.

About this clonotype itself: Germline and junction disagree at one end, which may indicate a read error. The gene calls are TRBV27 and TRBJ2-3; 8 bases map to TRBD1. This CDR3 contains 13 residues. Germline V gene sequence: CDR1 MNHEY, CDR2 SMNVEV (reference sequence). As DNA, the CDR3 is TGTGCCGGCAGTTTATCGCACAGGGGGTACACGTATTTT. As protein: CAGSLSHRGYTYF.

The chain recombines TRBV20-1 with TRBJ1-2; D is uncertain. The CDR3 length is 13 residues. From germline, CDR1 is DFQATT and CDR2 SNEGSKA (reference sequence). V was clipped by 0 bases and J by 7 bases, with 12 bases between them. Written as DNA, the CDR3 is TGCAGTGCTAGAGAGAGCGGTTCACGTGGCTACACCTTC. Translated, it gives CSARESGSRGYTF.

Of note for this clonotype: The missing conserved phenylalanine or tryptophan at the end of this CDR3 makes a read error likely. The limits of the CDR3 on the DNA are not certain, so only TCRdb's listed CDR3 is given. The chain recombines TRBV5-5 with TRBJ2-6. The CDR3 is 16 amino acids long, termini counted. Germline CDR1 is SGHKS and CDR2 is YYEKEE (reference sequence). The CDR3 region is CASSLEDSALGNVVTI.